This T cell receptor beta chain is drawn from a study of T cells after yellow fever vaccination. Whole-study findings and limits: Post-booster samples contained most primary-vaccination clones (just under 98% CD4, roughly 88% CD8). Clonotypes found in both CD4 and CD8 compartments made up a small share.

Synthesis of TCR cDNA relied on 5'RACE template switching, which attached a universal primer site and UMIs. One entry per CDR3 protein results from TCRdb running MiXCR on the 5' RACE reads. The sample yields about 69,000 distinct CDR3 sequences, approximately 6.2% seen once. V lost 2 bases to trimming and J lost 7 bases, with 11 bases between them. The CDR3 is 13 residues long. Germline V lookup: CDR1 SGHNT, CDR2 YYREEE (reference sequence). This clonotype was seen ten or more times. Antigen unknown. Here the sequenced sample was CD4+ T cells sorted from PBMCs, taken less than 18 days after the first yellow fever vaccination. This clonotype originated in a man between 18 and 29 years old who received the YFV17D yellow fever vaccine. The chain carries TRBV5-4 and TRBJ2-3; no reliable D call. The CDR3 DNA is TGTGCCAGCAGCTTTGATTCTGGGAATACGCAGTATTTT. It specifies CASSFDSGNTQYF.